A single sample is the source of the 7 T cell receptor beta chains below, sequenced in a study of cytomegalovirus exposure and HLA in healthy donors. The data were produced by immunoSEQ multiplex PCR, yet TCRdb's version contains in-frame clones alone and is incomplete. The repertoire holds 65,000 or so clones, about 94% seen once, with roughly 4.4% in the top ten. Source material: PBMCs. The receptors originated from a man aged 18 to 29 in good health and CMV-seropositive.

The rearrangement links TRBV5-6 to TRBJ2-1, with D tentatively TRBD2 (5 bases). The CDR3 is made up of 15 amino acids. Looked up from germline, CDR1 is SGHDT and CDR2 is YYEEEE. The V end lost 1 base, the J end lost 5 bases, and 13 bases lay between the germline ends. The CDR3 DNA sequence: TGTGCCAGCAGCTTGTTGAGGGTTGGTAACAATGAGCAGTTCTTC. Protein product: CASSLLRVGNNEQFF.

This rearrangement joins TRBV5-4 to TRBJ2-2; 11 nucleotides agree with TRBD2. This CDR3 has 15 residues. CDR1 is SGHNT and CDR2 is YYREEE in the germline V gene (reference sequence). The V segment lost 3 bases and the J segment 8 bases; nucleotides outside the gene matches: 6. This CDR3 reads CASSSGTSGLGELFF. In nucleotides, the CDR3 is TGTGCCAGCAGCTCCGGGACTAGCGGCCTAGGGGAGCTGTTTTTT. Variable domain in full (rest from reference TRBV5-4 and TRBJ2-2): ETGVTQSPTHLIKTRGQQVTLRCSSQSGHNTVSWYQQALGQGPQFIFQYYREEENGRGNFPPRFSGLQFPNYSSELNVNALELDDSALYLCASSSGTSGLGELFFGEGSRLTVL.

The chain couples TRBV19 to TRBJ1-2, with D possibly being TRBD1 (5 bases). The ends were cut back, 3 bases at V and 6 bases at J, with 14 bases in the middle. The CDR3 runs to 14 residues. Per germline, CDR1 LNHDA and CDR2 SQIVND (reference sequence). CDR3 sequence (DNA): TGTGCCAGTAGTATGAGGCGAGGAGGGGATGGCTACACCTTC. This sequence encodes CASSMRRGGDGYTF.

This rearrangement joins TRBV2 to TRBJ1-1; D is unresolved. V was cut by 7 bases and J by 0 bases, with 9 bases left in between. CDR1 is SNHLY, CDR2 FYNNEI, per germline. There are 13 residues in the CDR3. The CDR3 here is CASNPGLNTEAFF. Here the CDR3 DNA reads TGTGCCAGCAACCCCGGGTTGAACACTGAAGCTTTCTTT.

V is TRBV29-1 and J is TRBJ1-3, with 7 bases matching TRBD1. J was trimmed by 0 bases and V by 5 bases; bases with no gene match: 10. The germline V gene has CDR1 SQVTM and CDR2 ANQGSEA. The CDR3 is made up of 16 amino acids. CDR3 region: CSVFTSDRNSGNTIYF. The DNA for the CDR3 is TGCAGCGTTTTCACCTCGGACAGGAACTCTGGAAACACCATATATTTT.

The chain employs TRBV7-9 and TRBJ2-1, with 8 nucleotides matching TRBD1. Trimming at V came to 1 base and at J to 0 bases, leaving 5 bases not matched to a gene. The CDR3 is made up of 17 amino acids. In germline, CDR1 is SEHNR, CDR2 FQNEAQ (reference sequence). The CDR3 DNA is TGTGCCAGCAGCTTAGGGACAGGGCTGAGCTCCTACAATGAGCAGTTCTTC. Translating gives CASSLGTGLSSYNEQFF.

This chain links TRBV29-1 with TRBJ2-1; TRBD2 is a possible D gene (6 bases). Trimming took off 5 bases at V and 5 bases at J, with 13 bases between the two ends. This CDR3 comprises 13 residues. Germline V CDR1 and CDR2: SQVTM, ANQGSEA. CDR3 protein: CSVRESPDNEQFF. DNA for the CDR3: TGCAGCGTTCGGGAGTCACCAGACAATGAGCAGTTCTTC.